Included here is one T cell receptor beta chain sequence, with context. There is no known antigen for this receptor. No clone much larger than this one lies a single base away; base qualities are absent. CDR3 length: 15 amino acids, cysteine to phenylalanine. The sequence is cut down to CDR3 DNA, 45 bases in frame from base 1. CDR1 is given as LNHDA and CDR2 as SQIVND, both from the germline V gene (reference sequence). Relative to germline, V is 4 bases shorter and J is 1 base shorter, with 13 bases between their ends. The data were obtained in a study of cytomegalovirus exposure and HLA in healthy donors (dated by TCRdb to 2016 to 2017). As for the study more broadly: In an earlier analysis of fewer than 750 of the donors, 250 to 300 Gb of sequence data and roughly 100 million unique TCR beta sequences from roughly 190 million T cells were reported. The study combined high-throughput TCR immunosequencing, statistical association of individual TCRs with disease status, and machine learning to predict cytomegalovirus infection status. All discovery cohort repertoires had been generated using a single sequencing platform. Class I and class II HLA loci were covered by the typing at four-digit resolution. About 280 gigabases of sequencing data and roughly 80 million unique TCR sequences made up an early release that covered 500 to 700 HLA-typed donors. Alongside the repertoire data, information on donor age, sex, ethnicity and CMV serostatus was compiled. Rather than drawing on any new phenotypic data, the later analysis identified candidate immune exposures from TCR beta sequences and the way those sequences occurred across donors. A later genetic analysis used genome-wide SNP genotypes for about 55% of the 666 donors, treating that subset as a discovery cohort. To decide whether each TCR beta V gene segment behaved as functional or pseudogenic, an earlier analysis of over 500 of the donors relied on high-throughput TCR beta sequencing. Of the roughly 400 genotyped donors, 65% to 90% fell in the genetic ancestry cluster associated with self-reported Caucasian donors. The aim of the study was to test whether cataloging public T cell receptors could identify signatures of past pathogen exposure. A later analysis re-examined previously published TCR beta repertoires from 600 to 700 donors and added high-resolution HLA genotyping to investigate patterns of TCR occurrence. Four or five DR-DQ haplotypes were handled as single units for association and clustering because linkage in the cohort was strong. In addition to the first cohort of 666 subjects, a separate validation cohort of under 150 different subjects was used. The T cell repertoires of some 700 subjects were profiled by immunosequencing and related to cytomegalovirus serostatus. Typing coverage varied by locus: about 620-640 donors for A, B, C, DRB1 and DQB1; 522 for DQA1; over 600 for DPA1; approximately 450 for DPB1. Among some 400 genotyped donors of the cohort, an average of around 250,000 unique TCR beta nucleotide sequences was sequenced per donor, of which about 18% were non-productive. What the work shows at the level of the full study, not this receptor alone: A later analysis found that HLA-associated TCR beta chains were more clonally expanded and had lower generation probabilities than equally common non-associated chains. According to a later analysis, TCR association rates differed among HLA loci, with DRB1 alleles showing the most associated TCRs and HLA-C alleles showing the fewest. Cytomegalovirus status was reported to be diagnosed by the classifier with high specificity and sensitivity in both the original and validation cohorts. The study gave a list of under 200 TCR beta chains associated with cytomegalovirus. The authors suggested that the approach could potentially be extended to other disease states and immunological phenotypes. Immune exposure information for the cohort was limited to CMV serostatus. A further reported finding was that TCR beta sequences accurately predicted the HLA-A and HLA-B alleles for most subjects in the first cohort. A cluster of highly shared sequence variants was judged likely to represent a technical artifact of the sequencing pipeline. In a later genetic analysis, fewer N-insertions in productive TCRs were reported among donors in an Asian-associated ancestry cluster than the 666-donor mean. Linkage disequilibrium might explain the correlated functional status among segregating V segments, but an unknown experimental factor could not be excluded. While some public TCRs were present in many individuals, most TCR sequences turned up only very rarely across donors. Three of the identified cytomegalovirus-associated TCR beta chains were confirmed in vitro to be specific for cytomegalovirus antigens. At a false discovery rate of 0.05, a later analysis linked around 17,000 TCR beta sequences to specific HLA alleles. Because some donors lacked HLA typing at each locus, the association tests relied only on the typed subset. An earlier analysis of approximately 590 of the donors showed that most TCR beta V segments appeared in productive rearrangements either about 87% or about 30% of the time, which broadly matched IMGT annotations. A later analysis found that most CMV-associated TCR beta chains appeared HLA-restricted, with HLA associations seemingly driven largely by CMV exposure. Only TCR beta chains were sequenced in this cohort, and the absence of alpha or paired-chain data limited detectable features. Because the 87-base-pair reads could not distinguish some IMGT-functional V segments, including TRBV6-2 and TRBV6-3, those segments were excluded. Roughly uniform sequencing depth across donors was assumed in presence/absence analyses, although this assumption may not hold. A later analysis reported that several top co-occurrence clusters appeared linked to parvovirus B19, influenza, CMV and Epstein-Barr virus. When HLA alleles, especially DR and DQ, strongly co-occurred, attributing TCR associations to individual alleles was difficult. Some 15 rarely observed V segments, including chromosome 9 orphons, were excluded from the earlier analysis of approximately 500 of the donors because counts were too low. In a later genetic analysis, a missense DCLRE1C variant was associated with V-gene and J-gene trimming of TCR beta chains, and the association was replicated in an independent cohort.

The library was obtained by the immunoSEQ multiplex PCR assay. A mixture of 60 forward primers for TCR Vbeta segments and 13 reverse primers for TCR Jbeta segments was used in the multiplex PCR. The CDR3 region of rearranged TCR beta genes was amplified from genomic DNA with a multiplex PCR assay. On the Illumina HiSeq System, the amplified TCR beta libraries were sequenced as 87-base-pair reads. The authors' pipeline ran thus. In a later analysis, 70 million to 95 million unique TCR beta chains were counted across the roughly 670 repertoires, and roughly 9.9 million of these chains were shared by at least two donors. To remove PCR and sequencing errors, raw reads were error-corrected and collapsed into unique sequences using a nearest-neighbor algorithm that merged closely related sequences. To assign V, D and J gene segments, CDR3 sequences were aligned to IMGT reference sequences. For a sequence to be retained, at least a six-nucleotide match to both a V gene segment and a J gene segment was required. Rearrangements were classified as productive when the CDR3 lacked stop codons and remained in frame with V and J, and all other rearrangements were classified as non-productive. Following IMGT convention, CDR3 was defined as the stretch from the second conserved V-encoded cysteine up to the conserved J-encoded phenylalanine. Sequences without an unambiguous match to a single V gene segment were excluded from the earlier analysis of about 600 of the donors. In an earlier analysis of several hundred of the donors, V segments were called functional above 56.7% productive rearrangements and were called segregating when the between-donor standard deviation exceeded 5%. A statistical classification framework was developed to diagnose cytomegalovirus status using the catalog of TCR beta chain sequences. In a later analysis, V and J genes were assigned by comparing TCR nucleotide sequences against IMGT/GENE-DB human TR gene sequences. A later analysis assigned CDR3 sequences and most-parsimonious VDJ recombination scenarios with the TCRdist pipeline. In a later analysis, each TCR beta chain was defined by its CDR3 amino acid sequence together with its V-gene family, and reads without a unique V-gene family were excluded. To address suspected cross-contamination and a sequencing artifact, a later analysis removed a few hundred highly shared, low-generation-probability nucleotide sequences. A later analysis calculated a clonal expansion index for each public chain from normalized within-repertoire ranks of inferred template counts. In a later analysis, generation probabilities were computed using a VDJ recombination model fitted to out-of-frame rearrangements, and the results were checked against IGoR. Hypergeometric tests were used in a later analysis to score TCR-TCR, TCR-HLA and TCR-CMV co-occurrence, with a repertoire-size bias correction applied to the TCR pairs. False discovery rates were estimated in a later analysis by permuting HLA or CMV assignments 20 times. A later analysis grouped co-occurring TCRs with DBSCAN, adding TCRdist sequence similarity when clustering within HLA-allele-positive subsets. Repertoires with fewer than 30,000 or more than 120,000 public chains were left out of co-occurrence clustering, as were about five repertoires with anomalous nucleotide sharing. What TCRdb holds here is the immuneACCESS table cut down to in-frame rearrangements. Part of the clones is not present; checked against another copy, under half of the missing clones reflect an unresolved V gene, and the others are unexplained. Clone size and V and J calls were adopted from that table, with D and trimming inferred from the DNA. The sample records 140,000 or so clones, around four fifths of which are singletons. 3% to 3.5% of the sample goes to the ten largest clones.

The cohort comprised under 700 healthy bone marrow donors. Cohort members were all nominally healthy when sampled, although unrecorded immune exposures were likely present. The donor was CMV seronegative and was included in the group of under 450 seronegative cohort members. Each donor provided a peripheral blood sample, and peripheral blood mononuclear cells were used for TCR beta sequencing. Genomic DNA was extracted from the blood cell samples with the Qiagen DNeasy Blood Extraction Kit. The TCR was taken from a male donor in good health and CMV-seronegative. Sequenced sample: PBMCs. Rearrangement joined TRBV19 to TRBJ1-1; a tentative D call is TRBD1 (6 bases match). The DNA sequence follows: TGTGCCAGTAGTAGGTCAGGGGCTGGGAACACTGAAGCTTTCTTT. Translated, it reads CASSRSGAGNTEAFF.